These T cell receptor beta chains were read from a single sample in a study of blood T cells in healthy people across ages. TCRdb used MiXCR to reprocess the 5' RACE reads, holding one entry per CDR3 protein. The sample records around 1,000,000 distinct CDR3 sequences, more than 30% being singletons. What was sequenced was blood. The origin of the receptors is a man between 18 and 29 years old in good health. Each CDR3 is given with its conserved first and last residue. A D gene is named only where the DNA matches it firmly. Only part of the rows carry a size: once, few, many, or a class if the clone is expanded.

TRBV6-5	few	TRBJ1-2	15	.	TGTGCCAGCAGTTACGGTCCTTTACGCGGTCAGGGCTACACCTTC	CASSYGPLRGQGYTF
TRBV21-1	once	TRBJ1-5	18	.	TGTGCCAGCAGCAAGGAGGAGGACAGGGAATATAGCAATCAGCCCCAGCATTTT	CASSKEEDREYSNQPQHF
TRBV6-2/TRBV6-3	.	TRBJ1-5	13	TRBD1	TGTGCCAGCAGAAGGGGGCCGAATCAGCCCCAGCATTTT	CASRRGPNQPQHF
TRBV12-3/TRBV12-4	few	TRBJ1-2	14	.	TGTGCCAGCAGCGAACTCGGGAGGGCGCGAGGCTACACCTTC	CASSELGRARGYTF
TRBV5-1	.	TRBJ2-5	15	TRBD2	TGCGCCAGCAGCTTATTGGGGGAGGGCCAAGAGACCCAGTACTTC	CASSLLGEGQETQYF
TRBV25-1	.	TRBJ1-4	12	.	TGTGCCAGCAGTGAAGCGGGCAGCAAACTGTTTTTT	CASSEAGSKLFF
TRBV27	few	TRBJ1-2	13	.	TGTGCCAGCAGACCGGACAGACTATATGGCTACACCTTC	CASRPDRLYGYTF
TRBV20-1	.	TRBJ1-1	11	.	TGCAGTGCCCCTACAGGGCTTAAAGCTTTCTTT	CSAPTGLKAFF
TRBV4-3	.	TRBJ2-2	17	.	TGCGCCAGCAGCCAAGATCTATTACAGACGAACACCGGGGAGCTGTTTTTT	CASSQDLLQTNTGELFF
TRBV6-2/TRBV6-3	.	TRBJ2-5	17	TRBD2	TGTGCCAGCAGTTACGTCTGGGCGGGGGGCGACCAAGAGACCCAGTACTTC	CASSYVWAGGDQETQYF
TRBV5-6	once	TRBJ2-2	15	.	TGTGCCAGCAGCAAACAATACAGCGTTACCGGGGAGCTGTTTTTT	CASSKQYSVTGELFF
TRBV5-6	.	TRBJ2-1	18	TRBD1	TGTGCCAGCAGCTTGAGGGACAGGGGGATAGCCCCCTACAATGAGCAGTTCTTC	CASSLRDRGIAPYNEQFF
TRBV3-1	.	TRBJ1-5	15	.	TGTGCCAGCAGCCAAGGCTCCCTGGGAAATCGGCCCCAGCATTTT	CASSQGSLGNRPQHF
TRBV7-3	.	TRBJ1-1	16	TRBD1	TGTGCCAGCAGCTTATCCTGGACAGGGCTCAACACTGAAGCTTTCTTT	CASSLSWTGLNTEAFF
TRBV11-2	few	TRBJ1-2	14	.	TGTGCCAGCAGCTTAACGAGGGGGTACTATGGCTACACCTTC	CASSLTRGYYGYTF
TRBV7-9	.	TRBJ2-7	17	.	TGTGCCAGCAGCTTAGTCGGGGGTGCAACAAGCTCCTACGAGCAGTACTTC	CASSLVGGATSSYEQYF
TRBV20-1	few	TRBJ1-5	13	.	TGCAGTGCTAGATCGACAGCGAATCAGCCCCAGCATTTT	CSARSTANQPQHF
TRBV29-1	.	TRBJ2-1	12	TRBD2	TGCAGCGTTGAAGGTAGCGGGGGTGAGCAGTTCTTC	CSVEGSGGEQFF
TRBV3-1	few	TRBJ1-1	14	.	TGTGCCAGCAGCCCAGTTGGGGGGAACACTGAAGCTTTCTTT	CASSPVGGNTEAFF
TRBV12-3/TRBV12-4	few	TRBJ2-5	14	.	TGTGCCAGCAGTTTACGCAGGGGGGGAGAGACCCAGTACTTC	CASSLRRGGETQYF
TRBV5-6	many	TRBJ1-2	13	.	TGTGCCAGCAGCACCGACAGTAGAAATGGCTACACCTTC	CASSTDSRNGYTF
TRBV7-3	.	TRBJ2-2	16	.	TGTGCCAGCAGCCTCCTAGGGGCCCCACACACCGGGGAGCTGTTTTTT	CASSLLGAPHTGELFF
TRBV24-1	.	TRBJ2-3	13	.	TGTGCCACCAGTGATCGAGACACAGATACGCAGTATTTT	CATSDRDTDTQYF
TRBV18	few	TRBJ1-2	16	.	TGTGCCAGCTCACCTTGGACGACCGGAGCTAACTATGGCTACACCTTC	CASSPWTTGANYGYTF
TRBV4-1	few	TRBJ1-5	16	TRBD1	TGCGCCAGCAGCGGTCGGACAGGAAATAGCAATCAGCCCCAGCATTTT	CASSGRTGNSNQPQHF
TRBV5-1	.	TRBJ2-3	15	TRBD2	TGCGCCAGCAGCTCAGCGGGGCTACGTACAGATACGCAGTATTTT	CASSSAGLRTDTQYF
TRBV20-1	few	TRBJ2-5	13	.	TGCAGTCCCACGAGTAGCGGTGTGGAGACCCAGTACTTC	CSPTSSGVETQYF
TRBV12-3/TRBV12-4	few	TRBJ2-7	14	TRBD1	TGTGCCAGCAGTCCCCGGACAGGTCCCTACGAGCAGTACTTC	CASSPRTGPYEQYF
TRBV29-1	few	TRBJ2-1	13	TRBD1	TGCAGCGTTAAGGGACAGGGTCTCAATGAGCAGTTCTTC	CSVKGQGLNEQFF
TRBV7-9	few	TRBJ2-7	16	TRBD1	TGTGCCAGCAGTCCAATTTCGGGACAGGGAACCTACGAGCAGTACTTC	CASSPISGQGTYEQYF
TRBV20-1	.	TRBJ2-7	13	.	TGCAGTGCTAGAGAGGCAGACACCTACGAGCAGTACTTC	CSAREADTYEQYF
TRBV28	.	TRBJ2-3	18	TRBD2	TGTGCCAGCAGTTTACCCGGGACTAGCGGGGGGGCAACAGATACGCAGTATTTT	CASSLPGTSGGATDTQYF
TRBV2	.	TRBJ2-7	14	TRBD2	TGTGCCAGCAGCCCGACTAGCGGGGCGGGTGAGCAGTACTTC	CASSPTSGAGEQYF
TRBV7-2	.	TRBJ2-7	15	TRBD2	TGTGCCAGCAGTCACAAGCGGGGGCCTTACAATGAGCAGTACTTC	CASSHKRGPYNEQYF
TRBV25-1	.	TRBJ2-5	12	.	TGTGCCAGCAGTGTGGGAGTCAATGAGCAGTACTTC	CASSVGVNEQYF
TRBV6-5	.	TRBJ2-2	15	.	TGTGCCAGCAGCCGACCAGGGCGGTACACCGGGGAGCTGTTTTTT	CASSRPGRYTGELFF
TRBV20-1	.	TRBJ2-7	11	TRBD2	TGCAGTGCTTGGGGCGGGGGCGAGCAGTACTTC	CSAWGGGEQYF
TRBV29-1	.	TRBJ1-2	14	TRBD1	TGCAGCGCCCAAGGACAGGGAGGGAACTATGGCTACACCTTC	CSAQGQGGNYGYTF
TRBV28	.	TRBJ1-2	14	.	TGTGCCAGCAATTCACCCCGGGAAGGGGATGGCTACACCTTC	CASNSPREGDGYTF
TRBV2	.	TRBJ2-1	15	.	TGTGCCATACGCCGGGACGCACTCTCCTACAATGAGCAGTTCTTC	CAIRRDALSYNEQFF
TRBV12-3/TRBV12-4	.	TRBJ1-5	14	.	TGTGCCAGCAGTTGGGGTAAGAGGGATCAGCCCCAGCATTTT	CASSWGKRDQPQHF
TRBV12-3/TRBV12-4	.	TRBJ2-7	15	.	TGTGCCAGCAGTTTAGCGGGTGAGGAATCCTACGAGCAGTACTTC	CASSLAGEESYEQYF
TRBV2	few	TRBJ2-1	12	.	TGTGCCAGCAGTGGACTCGTCGATGAGCAGTTCTTC	CASSGLVDEQFF
TRBV7-9	.	TRBJ2-2	15	.	TGTGCCAGCAGCTTAACCGGGGGTCACACCGGGGAGCTGTTTTTT	CASSLTGGHTGELFF
TRBV11-1	.	TRBJ2-7	13	.	TGTGCCAGCAGCTGGTCCAGCAGCAATGAGCAGTACTTC	CASSWSSSNEQYF
TRBV7-2	many	TRBJ1-2	14	.	TGTGCCAGCAGCTTAGGGGCGGCTAACTATGGCTACACCTTC	CASSLGAANYGYTF
TRBV6-6	.	TRBJ2-5	14	.	TGTGCCAGCAGTTACGGTACTGGGGCGGAGACCCAGTACTTC	CASSYGTGAETQYF
TRBV7-2	many	TRBJ2-6	15	.	TGTGCCAGCAGCTTAAGTATCTCAGGGACCAACGTCCTGACTTTC	CASSLSISGTNVLTF
TRBV7-2	once	TRBJ1-1	15	TRBD1	TGTGCCAGCAGACTAAGGACAGGGGCGAACACTGAAGCTTTCTTT	CASRLRTGANTEAFF
TRBV20-1	few	TRBJ2-7	13	TRBD1	TGCAGTGCTGATAAGGGACAGATCGACGAGCAGTACTTC	CSADKGQIDEQYF
TRBV20-1	.	TRBJ2-5	13	TRBD2	TGCAGTGCCACACTAGCGGGGGGAGAGACCCAGTACTTC	CSATLAGGETQYF
TRBV5-1	many	TRBJ1-2	17	.	TGCGCCAGCAGCTTGTGGGCCCTACAGGGACAAATCTACGGCTACACCTTC	CASSLWALQGQIYGYTF
TRBV20-1	.	TRBJ1-1	12	.	TGCAGTGCTCTTTCGACAGATACTGAAGCTTTCTTT	CSALSTDTEAFF
TRBV27	few	TRBJ2-3	15	TRBD1	TGTGCCAGCAGTCCGACAGGGGTAGGCACAGATACGCAGTATTTT	CASSPTGVGTDTQYF
TRBV7-2	.	TRBJ1-1	14	.	TGTGCCAGCAGCCCATGTCAGGTTTCCCCTGTAGCTTTCTTT	CASSPCQVSPVAFF
TRBV12-3/TRBV12-4	few	TRBJ2-1	15	.	TGTGCCAGCATCCCCAACACCGGCGAGTACAATGAGCAGTTCTTC	CASIPNTGEYNEQFF
TRBV4-1	.	TRBJ1-2	14	.	TGCGCCAGCAGCCAAGCAGGGGAGCACTATGGCTACACCTTC	CASSQAGEHYGYTF
TRBV6-2/TRBV6-3	.	TRBJ2-1	13	TRBD1	TGTGCCAGCTTGGACAGGGAAAACAATGAGCAGTTCTTC	CASLDRENNEQFF
TRBV7-2	.	TRBJ2-3	15	.	TGTGCCAGCAACCTCTCGGGCCTAGGGTCAGATACGCAGTATTTT	CASNLSGLGSDTQYF